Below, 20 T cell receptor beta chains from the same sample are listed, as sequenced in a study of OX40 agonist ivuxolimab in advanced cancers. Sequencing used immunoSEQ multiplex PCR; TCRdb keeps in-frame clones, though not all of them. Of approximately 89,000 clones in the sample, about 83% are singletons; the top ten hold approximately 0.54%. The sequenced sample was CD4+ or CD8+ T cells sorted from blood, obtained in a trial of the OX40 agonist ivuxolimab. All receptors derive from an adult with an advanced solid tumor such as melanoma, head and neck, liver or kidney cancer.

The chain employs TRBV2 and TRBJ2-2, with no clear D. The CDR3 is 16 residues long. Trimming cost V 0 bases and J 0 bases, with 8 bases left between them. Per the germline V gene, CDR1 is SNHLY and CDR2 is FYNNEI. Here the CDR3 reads CASSEAHPANTGELFF. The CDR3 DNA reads TGTGCCAGCAGTGAAGCACATCCCGCGAACACCGGGGAGCTGTTTTTT.

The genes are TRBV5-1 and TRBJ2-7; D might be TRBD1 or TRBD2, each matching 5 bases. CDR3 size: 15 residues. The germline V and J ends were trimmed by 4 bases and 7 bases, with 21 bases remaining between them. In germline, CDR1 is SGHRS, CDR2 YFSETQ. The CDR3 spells CASSDPSGGTGEQYF. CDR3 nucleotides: TGCGCCAGCAGCGATCCTTCTGGGGGAACTGGGGAGCAGTACTTC. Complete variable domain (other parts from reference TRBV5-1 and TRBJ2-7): KAGVTQTPRYLIKTRGQQVTLSCSPISGHRSVSWYQQTPGQGLQFLFEYFSETQRNKGNFPGRFSGRQFSNSRSEMNVSTLELGDSALYLCASSDPSGGTGEQYFGPGTRLTVT.

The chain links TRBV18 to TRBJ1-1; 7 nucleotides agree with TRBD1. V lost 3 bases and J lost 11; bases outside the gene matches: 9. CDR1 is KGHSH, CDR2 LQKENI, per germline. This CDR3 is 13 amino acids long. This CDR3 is CASSPAGQAGAFF. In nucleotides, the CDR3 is TGTGCCAGCTCACCTGCAGGACAGGCCGGGGCTTTCTTT.

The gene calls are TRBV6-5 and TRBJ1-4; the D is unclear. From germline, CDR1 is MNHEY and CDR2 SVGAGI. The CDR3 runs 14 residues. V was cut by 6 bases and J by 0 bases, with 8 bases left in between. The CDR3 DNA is TGTGCCAGCAGCCCCTCCGCAACTAATGAAAAACTGTTTTTT. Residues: CASSPSATNEKLFF.

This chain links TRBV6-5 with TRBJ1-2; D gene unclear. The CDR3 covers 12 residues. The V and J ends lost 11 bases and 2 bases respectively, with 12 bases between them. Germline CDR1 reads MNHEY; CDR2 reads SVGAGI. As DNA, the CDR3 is TGTGCCTCCCTAAAAGGGAACTATGGCTACACCTTC. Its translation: CASLKGNYGYTF.

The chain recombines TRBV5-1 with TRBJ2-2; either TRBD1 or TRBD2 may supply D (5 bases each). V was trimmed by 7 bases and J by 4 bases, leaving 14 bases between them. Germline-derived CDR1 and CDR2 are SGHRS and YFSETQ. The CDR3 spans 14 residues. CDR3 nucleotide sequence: TGCGCCAGCGAAAGTGGGGGACCCACCGGGGAGCTGTTTTTT. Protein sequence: CASESGGPTGELFF.

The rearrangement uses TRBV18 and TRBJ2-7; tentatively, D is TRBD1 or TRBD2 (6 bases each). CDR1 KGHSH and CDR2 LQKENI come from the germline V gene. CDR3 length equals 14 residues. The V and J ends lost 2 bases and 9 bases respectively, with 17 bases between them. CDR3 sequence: CASSPSTGAPGQYF. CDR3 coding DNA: TGTGCCAGCTCACCATCTACGGGGGCTCCCGGGCAGTACTTC.

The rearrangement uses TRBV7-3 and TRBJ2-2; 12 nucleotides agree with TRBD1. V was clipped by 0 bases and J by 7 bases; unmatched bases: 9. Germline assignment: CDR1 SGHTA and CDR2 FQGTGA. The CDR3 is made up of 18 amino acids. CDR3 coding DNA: TGTGCCAGCAGCTTAACGGCCGGGACAGGGGGCGTAGGCGGGGAGCTGTTTTTT. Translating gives CASSLTAGTGGVGGELFF.

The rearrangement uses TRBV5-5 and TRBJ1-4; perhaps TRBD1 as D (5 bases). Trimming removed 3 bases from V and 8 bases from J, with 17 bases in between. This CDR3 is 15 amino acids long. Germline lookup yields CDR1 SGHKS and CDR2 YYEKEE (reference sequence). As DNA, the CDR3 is TGTGCCAGCAGCTCGGGACCCACGGAGGAGGAAAAACTGTTTTTT. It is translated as CASSSGPTEEEKLFF.

The CDR3 bases are TGTGCCAGCAATAGCGACGGGAATGAAAAACTGTTTTTT. Its protein product is CASNSDGNEKLFF. The J gene is TRBJ1-4, the V gene TRBV2; no clear D gene. Per the germline V gene, CDR1 is SNHLY and CDR2 is FYNNEI. The germline V and J ends were trimmed by 7 bases and 5 bases, with 11 bases remaining between them. The CDR3 spans 13 residues.

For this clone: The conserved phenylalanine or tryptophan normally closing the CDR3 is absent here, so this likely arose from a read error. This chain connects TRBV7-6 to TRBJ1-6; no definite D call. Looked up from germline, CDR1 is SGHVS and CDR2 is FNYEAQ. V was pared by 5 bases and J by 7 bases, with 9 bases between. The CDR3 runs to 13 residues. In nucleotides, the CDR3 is TGTGCCAGCAGCCTTTCTGGAAATTCACCCCTCCACCTT. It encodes CASSLSGNSPLHL.

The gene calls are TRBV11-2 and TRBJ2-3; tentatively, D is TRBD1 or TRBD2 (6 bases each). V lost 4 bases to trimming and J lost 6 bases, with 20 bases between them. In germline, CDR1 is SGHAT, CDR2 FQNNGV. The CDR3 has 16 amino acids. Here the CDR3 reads CASSSDWGAIKDTQYF. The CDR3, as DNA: TGTGCCAGCAGCTCCGACTGGGGGGCCATCAAGGATACGCAGTATTTT. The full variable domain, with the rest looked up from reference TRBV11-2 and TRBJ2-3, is EAGVAQSPRYKIIEKRQSVAFWCNPISGHATLYWYQQILGQGPKLLIQFQNNGVVDDSQLPKDRFSAERLKGVDSTLKIQPAKLEDSAVYLCASSSDWGAIKDTQYFGPGTRLTVL.

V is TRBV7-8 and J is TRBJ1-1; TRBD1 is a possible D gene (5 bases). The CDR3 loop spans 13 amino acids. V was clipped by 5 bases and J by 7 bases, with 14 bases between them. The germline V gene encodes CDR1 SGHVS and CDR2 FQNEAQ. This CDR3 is CASSPGRLNEAFF. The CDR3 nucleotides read TGTGCCAGCAGCCCAGGGAGGTTAAATGAAGCTTTCTTT.

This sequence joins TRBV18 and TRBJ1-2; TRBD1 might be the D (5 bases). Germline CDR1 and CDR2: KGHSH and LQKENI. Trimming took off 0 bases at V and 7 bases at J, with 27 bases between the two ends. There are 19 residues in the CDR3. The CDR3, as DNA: TGTGCCAGCTCACCACCGGAGGGGCGTCGACCCTCTCACGGGGTTGGCTACACCTTC. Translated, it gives CASSPPEGRRPSHGVGYTF.

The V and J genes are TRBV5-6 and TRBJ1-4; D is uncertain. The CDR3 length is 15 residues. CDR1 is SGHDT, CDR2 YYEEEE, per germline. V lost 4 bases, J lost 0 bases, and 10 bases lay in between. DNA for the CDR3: TGTGCCAGCAGCCCGAAGATTGCAACTAATGAAAAACTGTTTTTT. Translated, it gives CASSPKIATNEKLFF.

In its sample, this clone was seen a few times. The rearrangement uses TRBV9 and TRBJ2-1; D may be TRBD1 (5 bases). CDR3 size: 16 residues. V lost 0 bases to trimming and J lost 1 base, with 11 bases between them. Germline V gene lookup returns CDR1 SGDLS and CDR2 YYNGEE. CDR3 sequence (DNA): TGTGCCAGCAGCGTAGGTTCGACAGCTTCCTACAATGAGCAGTTCTTC. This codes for CASSVGSTASYNEQFF. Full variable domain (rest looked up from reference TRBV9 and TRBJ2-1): DSGVTQTPKHLITATGQRVTLRCSPRSGDLSVYWYQQSLDQGLQFLIQYYNGEERAKGNILERFSAQQFPDLHSELNLSSLELGDSALYFCASSVGSTASYNEQFFGPGTRLTVL.

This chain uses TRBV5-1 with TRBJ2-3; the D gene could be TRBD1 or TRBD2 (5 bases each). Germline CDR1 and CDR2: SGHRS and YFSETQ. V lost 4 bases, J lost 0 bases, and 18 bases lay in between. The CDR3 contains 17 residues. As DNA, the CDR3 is TGCGCCAGCAGCATTGAGGGGACCTACCGTAGCACAGATACGCAGTATTTT. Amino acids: CASSIEGTYRSTDTQYF.

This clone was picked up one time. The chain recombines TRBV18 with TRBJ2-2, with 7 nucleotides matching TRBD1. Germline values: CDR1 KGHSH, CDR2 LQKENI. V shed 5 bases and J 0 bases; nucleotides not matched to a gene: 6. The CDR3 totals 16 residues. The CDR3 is CASSGSRGTNTGELFF. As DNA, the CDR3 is TGTGCCAGCTCAGGATCCAGGGGGACGAACACCGGGGAGCTGTTTTTT.

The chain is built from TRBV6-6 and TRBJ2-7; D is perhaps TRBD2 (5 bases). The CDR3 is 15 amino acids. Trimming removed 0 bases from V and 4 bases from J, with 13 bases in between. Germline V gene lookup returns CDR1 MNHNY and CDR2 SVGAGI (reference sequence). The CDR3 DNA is TGTGCCAGCAGTTACTCAGGCGGCTCGGGATACGAGCAGTACTTC. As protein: CASSYSGGSGYEQYF.

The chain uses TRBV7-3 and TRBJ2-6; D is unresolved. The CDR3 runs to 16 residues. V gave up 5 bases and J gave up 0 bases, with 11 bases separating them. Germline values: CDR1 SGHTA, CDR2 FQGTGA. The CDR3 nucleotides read TGTGCCAGCAGCCGTGATTCCCTCTCTGGGGCCAACGTCCTGACTTTC. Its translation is CASSRDSLSGANVLTF.